Presented here are 13 T cell receptor beta chains from one specimen sequenced in a study of T cells in Graves' hyperthyroidism and ophthalmopathy. Amplified regions were TCR beta CDR3 sequences from RNA transcripts. The HTBI primer set served for first-round RT-PCR of the TCR CDR3. Using its own MiXCR run on the multiplex PCR reads, TCRdb lists one record per CDR3 protein. The data hold around 300,000 distinct CDR3 sequences, with 13% observed a single time. The sequencing sample was made of blood. The receptors shown here come from a woman aged 30 to 39 with Graves' hyperthyroidism that later progressed to Graves' ophthalmopathy.

This clonotype came up a few times. Just one base apart from a much larger clone, this may be a read error. The chain employs TRBV5-1 and TRBJ2-3; D ambiguous. Trimming left V 7 bases short and J 1 base short, with 13 bases between. The CDR3 is made up of 14 amino acids. Per germline, CDR1 SGHRS and CDR2 YFSETQ. CDR3 sequence: CASEPGPGTDTQYF. CDR3 nucleotide sequence: TGCGCCAGCGAACCCGGGCCTGGCACAGATACGCAGTATTTT.

At least ten counts were recorded for this clonotype. The chain couples TRBV30 to TRBJ2-3; TRBD2 matches 8 bases. CDR1 and CDR2 (germline): GTSNPN, SVGIG (reference sequence). After removal of 0 bases from V and 1 base from J, the junction contained 0 bases not matched to a gene. CDR3 length: 14 amino acids. As DNA, the CDR3 is TGTGCCTGGAGTGTACTAGCGGGCACAGATACGCAGTATTTT. It yields the protein CAWSVLAGTDTQYF. Drawing the rest from reference TRBV30 and TRBJ2-3, the complete variable domain is SQTIHQWPATLVQPVGSPLSLECTVEGTSNPNLYWYRQAAGRGLQLLFYSVGIGQISSEVPQNLSASRPQDRQFILSSKKLLLSDSGFYLCAWSVLAGTDTQYFGPGTRLTVL.

This clonotype was counted at least ten times. This chain joins TRBV28 and TRBJ1-5; the match to TRBD1 covers 8 bases. Germline values: CDR1 MDHEN, CDR2 SYDVKM. The trim removed 4 bases at V and 6 bases at J, leaving 2 bases unmatched. The CDR3 has 13 amino acids. CDR3 region: CASSYRGGQPQHF. CDR3 sequence (DNA): TGTGCCAGCAGTTACAGGGGGGGTCAGCCCCAGCATTTT.

This clonotype was recorded once. This chain uses TRBV2 with TRBJ2-2, with TRBD2 identical over 15 bases. The junction had 13 bases not matched to a gene; V was cut back by 5 bases and J by 6 bases. The CDR3 has 19 residues. Germline V gene lookup returns CDR1 SNHLY and CDR2 FYNNEI. The CDR3 here is CASSPRTSGRAPEPGELFF. The CDR3 DNA reads TGTGCCAGCAGTCCCCGGACTAGCGGGAGGGCCCCGGAGCCCGGGGAGCTGTTTTTT.

This clonotype has ten or more counts. Given a much more abundant clone one base away, this may be a read error. The V call is TRBV27, the J call TRBJ2-3, with D unresolved. In germline, CDR1 is MNHEY, CDR2 SMNVEV (reference sequence). This CDR3 region has 11 residues. V lost 6 bases and J 1 base, leaving 2 bases between the germline ends. The CDR3 DNA follows: TGTGCCAGCAGACGCACAGATACGCAGTATTTT. Translating it yields CASRRTDTQYF.

In this sample, this clonotype turned up many times. One end of the junction does not line up with germline, which may come from a read error. This sequence joins TRBV2 and TRBJ2-1, with D perhaps matching TRBD2 (5 bases). This CDR3 contains 14 residues. Germline CDR1 SNHLY, CDR2 FYNNEI. The CDR3 bases are TGTGCCAGCAGGGAAGCGGACCTATACAATGAGCAGTTCTTC. Translation gives CASREADLYNEQFF.

The chain has TRBV12-3 or TRBV12-4 and TRBJ2-7; 9 nucleotides align to TRBD1. Trimming took 5 bases from V and 3 from J; bases not matched to a gene: 8. The CDR3 is 15 amino acids. CDR3 coding DNA: TGTGCCAGCAGTCGGGGGACAGGGATAGTCTACGAGCAGTACTTC. As protein: CASSRGTGIVYEQYF.

This clonotype was seen repeatedly, ten times or more. The rearrangement links TRBV7-2 to TRBJ2-7; the match to TRBD2 covers 8 bases. Germline lookup yields CDR1 SGHTA and CDR2 FQGNSA. This CDR3 has 13 amino acids. The trim removed 5 bases at V and 5 bases at J, leaving 5 bases unmatched. CDR3 in amino acids: CASSRGGNHEQYF. CDR3 coding DNA: TGTGCCAGCAGCCGGGGGGGGAACCACGAGCAGTACTTC. Supplemented by reference TRBV7-2 and TRBJ2-7, the full variable domain reads GAGVSQSPSNKVTEKGKDVELRCDPISGHTALYWYRQSLGQGLEFLIYFQGNSAPDKSGLPSDRFSAERTGGSVSTLTIQRTQQEDSAVYLCASSRGGNHEQYFGPGTRLTVT.

This clonotype was seen repeatedly, ten times or more. The V gene is TRBV4-1, the J gene TRBJ2-1; 8 bases align to TRBD2. J lost 4 bases, V lost 0 bases, and 8 bases had no gene match. The CDR3 loop spans 17 amino acids. In germline, CDR1 is MGHRA, CDR2 YSYEKL. The CDR3 DNA is TGCGCCAGCAGCCAAGAAGAAGCGGGAGTGACTTACAATGAGCAGTTCTTC. Amino acid sequence: CASSQEEAGVTYNEQFF.

This clonotype appeared many times. The chain combines TRBV7-9 with TRBJ2-3, with a possible D match to TRBD2 (6 bases). There are 15 residues in the CDR3. Germline-derived CDR1 and CDR2 are SEHNR and FQNEAQ (reference sequence). V lost 6 bases and J lost 0, with 13 bases in between. CDR3 DNA: TGTGCCAGCAGTCCTTTTAGCGGAAGCACAGATACGCAGTATTTT. This encodes CASSPFSGSTDTQYF.

This clonotype was seen many times. V and J are TRBV30 and TRBJ2-7; 9 bases align to TRBD1. This CDR3 spans 14 amino acids. In germline, CDR1 is GTSNPN, CDR2 SVGIG (reference sequence). The ends lost 5 bases at V and 3 bases at J; junction bases unmatched: 8. CDR3 nucleotide sequence: TGTGCCTGGGGTGAACAGGGGGCGGTCTACGAGCAGTACTTC. Translation: CAWGEQGAVYEQYF. The variable domain in full, with the rest retrieved from reference TRBV30 and TRBJ2-7, is SQTIHQWPATLVQPVGSPLSLECTVEGTSNPNLYWYRQAAGRGLQLLFYSVGIGQISSEVPQNLSASRPQDRQFILSSKKLLLSDSGFYLCAWGEQGAVYEQYFGPGTRLTVT.

Ten or more counts support this clonotype. This chain connects TRBV5-8 to TRBJ2-1, with TRBD2 matching 11 bases. CDR3 length: 16 residues. The V segment lost 0 bases and the J segment 2 bases; nucleotides outside the gene matches: 1. Germline CDR1 SGHTS, CDR2 YDEGEE. CDR3 loop: CASSLGLAGTYNEQFF. The CDR3 DNA reads TGTGCCAGCAGCTTGGGACTAGCGGGAACCTACAATGAGCAGTTCTTC.

The V gene is TRBV7-2, the J gene TRBJ2-5; 10 nucleotides align to TRBD2. The germline V gene encodes CDR1 SGHTA and CDR2 FQGNSA. The J segment lost 5 bases and the V segment lost 5 bases, leaving 8 bases of the junction unmatched. This CDR3 region has 15 residues. The CDR3 loop reads CASSATSGVGETQYF. Written as DNA, the CDR3 is TGTGCCAGCAGCGCCACTAGCGGGGTTGGGGAGACCCAGTACTTC.